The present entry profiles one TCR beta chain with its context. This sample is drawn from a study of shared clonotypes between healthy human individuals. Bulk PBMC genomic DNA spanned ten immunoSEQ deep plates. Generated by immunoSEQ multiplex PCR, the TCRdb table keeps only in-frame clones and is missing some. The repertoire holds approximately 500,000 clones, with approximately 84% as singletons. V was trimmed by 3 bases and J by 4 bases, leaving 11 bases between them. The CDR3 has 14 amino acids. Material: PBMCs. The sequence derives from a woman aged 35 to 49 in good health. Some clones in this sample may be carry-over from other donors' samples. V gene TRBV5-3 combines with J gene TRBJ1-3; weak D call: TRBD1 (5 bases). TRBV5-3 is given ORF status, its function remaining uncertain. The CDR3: CARSSGTTGNTIYF. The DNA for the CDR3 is TGTGCCAGAAGCTCCGGGACGACAGGAAACACCATATATTTT.